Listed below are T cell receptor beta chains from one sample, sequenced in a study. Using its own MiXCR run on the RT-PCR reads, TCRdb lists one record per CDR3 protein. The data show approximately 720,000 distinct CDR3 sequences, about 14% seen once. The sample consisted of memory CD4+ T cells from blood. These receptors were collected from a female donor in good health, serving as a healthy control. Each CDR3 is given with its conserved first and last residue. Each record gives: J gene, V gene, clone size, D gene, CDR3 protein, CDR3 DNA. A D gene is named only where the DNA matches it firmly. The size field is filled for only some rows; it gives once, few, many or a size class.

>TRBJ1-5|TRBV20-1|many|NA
CSARDYEKSGSNQPQHF
TGCAGTGCTAGAGATTACGAAAAGTCGGGCAGCAATCAGCCCCAGCATTTT
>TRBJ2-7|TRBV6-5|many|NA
CASSYSIAGWLRGEQYF
TGTGCCAGCAGTTACTCGATTGCAGGGTGGCTACGGGGCGAGCAGTACTTC
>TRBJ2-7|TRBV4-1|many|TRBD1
CASSRSGGSYEQYF
TGCGCCAGCAGCCGCTCAGGGGGCTCCTACGAGCAGTACTTC
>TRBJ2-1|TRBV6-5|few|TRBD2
CASRTPGSGNNEQFF
TGTGCCAGCAGAACCCCAGGTAGCGGGAACAATGAGCAGTTCTTC
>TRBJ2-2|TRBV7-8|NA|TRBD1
CALSGDRENTGELFF
TGTGCCCTCTCGGGGGACAGGGAAAACACCGGGGAGCTGTTTTTT
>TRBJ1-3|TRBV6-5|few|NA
CASSYFRAPGNTIYF
TGTGCCAGCAGTTACTTCCGGGCCCCTGGAAACACCATATATTTT
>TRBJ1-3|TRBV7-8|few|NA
CASSSGNGNTIYF
TGTGCCAGCAGCTCAGGGAACGGAAACACCATATATTTT
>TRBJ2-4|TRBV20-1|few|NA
CSATGGVQNIQYF
TGCAGTGCTACTGGAGGGGTCCAAAACATTCAGTACTTC
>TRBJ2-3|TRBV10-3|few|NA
CAISESAGGSRAGVYDTQYF
TGTGCCATCAGTGAGTCGGCAGGGGGAAGTAGAGCGGGAGTATACGATACGCAGTATTTT
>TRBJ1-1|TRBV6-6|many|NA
CASRRSGVEAFF
TGTGCCAGCAGACGAAGCGGCGTTGAAGCTTTCTTT
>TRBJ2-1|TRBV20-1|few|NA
CSYSVSSYNEQFF
TGCAGTTATAGCGTCAGCTCCTACAATGAGCAGTTCTTC
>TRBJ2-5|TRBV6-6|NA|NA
CASRSGDQETQYF
TGTGCCAGCAGGTCAGGGGACCAAGAGACCCAGTACTTC
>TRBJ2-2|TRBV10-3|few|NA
CASGRVEDTGELFF
TGTGCCAGCGGGCGAGTCGAAGACACCGGGGAGCTGTTTTTT
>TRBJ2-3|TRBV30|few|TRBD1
CAWSADRGMTDTQYF
TGTGCCTGGAGTGCGGACAGGGGAATGACAGATACGCAGTATTTT
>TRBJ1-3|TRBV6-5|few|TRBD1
CASSSGQGYYGNTIYF
TGTGCCAGCAGTTCGGGACAGGGATACTATGGAAACACCATATATTTT
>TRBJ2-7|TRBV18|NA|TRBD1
CASSPNADRVNYEQYF
TGTGCCAGCTCACCAAACGCTGACAGGGTAAACTACGAGCAGTACTTC
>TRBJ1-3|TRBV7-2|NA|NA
CASRDTRSSGNTIYF
TGTGCCAGCAGGGACACCCGGAGCTCTGGAAACACCATATATTTT
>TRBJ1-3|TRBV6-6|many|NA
CASSKISDTIYF
TGTGCCAGCAGCAAAATATCGGACACCATATATTTT
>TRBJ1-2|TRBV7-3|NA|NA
CATPLTGTSQKMVDGYTF
TGTGCCACCCCTCTTACCGGGACAAGTCAAAAGATGGTGGATGGCTACACCTTC